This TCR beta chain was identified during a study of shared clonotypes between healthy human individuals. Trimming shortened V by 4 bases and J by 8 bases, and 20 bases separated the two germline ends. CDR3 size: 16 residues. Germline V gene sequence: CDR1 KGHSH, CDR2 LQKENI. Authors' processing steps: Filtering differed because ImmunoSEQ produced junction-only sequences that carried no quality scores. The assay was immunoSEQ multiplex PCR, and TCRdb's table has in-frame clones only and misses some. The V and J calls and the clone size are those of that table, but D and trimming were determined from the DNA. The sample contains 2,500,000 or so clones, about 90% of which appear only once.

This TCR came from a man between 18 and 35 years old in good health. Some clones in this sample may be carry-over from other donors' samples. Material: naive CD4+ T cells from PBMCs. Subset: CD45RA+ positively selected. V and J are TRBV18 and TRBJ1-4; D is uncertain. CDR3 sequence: CASSQQQVLGGEKLFF. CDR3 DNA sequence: TGTGCCAGCTCACAACAGCAGGTTCTTGGAGGGGAAAAACTGTTTTTT.